Shown below are 32 T cell receptor beta chains from a single sample sequenced in a study of blood T cell repertoires in COVID-19. The protocol was immunoSEQ multiplex PCR, while the TCRdb copy is restricted to in-frame clones and leaves out a portion. The sample yields some 200,000 clones, approximately 85% seen once. The sequenced sample was peripheral blood. These TCRs come from a woman aged 70 to 79 with COVID-19, enrolled during active disease.

This rearrangement joins TRBV29-1 to TRBJ1-4, with D possibly matching TRBD1 (6 bases). CDR3 length: 14 residues. The V gene lost 5 bases and the J gene lost 7 bases, with 17 bases spanning the gap. From germline, CDR1 is SQVTM and CDR2 ANQGSEA. DNA of the CDR3: TGCAGCGTTCTCGACAGGACGAGGACTGAAAAACTGTTTTTT. Translated, it gives CSVLDRTRTEKLFF.

The CDR3 nucleotides are TGCGCCAGCAGCTTGGGGGCCACAGGGGGATATGGCTACACCTTC. Encoded protein: CASSLGATGGYGYTF. The chain links TRBV5-1 to TRBJ1-2; TRBD1 matches 8 bases. This CDR3 has 15 amino acids. Losses at the gene ends were 0 bases for V and 5 bases for J; bases not matched to a gene: 6. In germline, CDR1 is SGHRS, CDR2 YFSETQ.

The chain combines TRBV19 with TRBJ1-2, with 8 nucleotides matching TRBD1. Germline V lookup: CDR1 LNHDA, CDR2 SQIVND (reference sequence). With V trimmed by 1 base and J by 5 bases, 15 bases remained unmatched. This CDR3 has 18 residues. The CDR3 loop is CASSIVGPGTGKGYGYTF. As DNA, the CDR3 is TGTGCCAGTAGTATAGTTGGTCCCGGGACAGGAAAAGGGTATGGCTACACCTTC.

This clone was counted only a few times. Written as DNA, the CDR3 is TGTGCCAGCAGCCAAGAGGCACTAGCGGGAGTAACAGATACGCAGTATTTT. It translates to CASSQEALAGVTDTQYF. The chain joins TRBV3-1 (or the pseudogene TRBV3-2) to TRBJ2-3; 11 positions agree with TRBD2. The CDR3 totals 17 residues. Germline CDR1 LGHDT, CDR2 YNNKEL (reference sequence). Losses at the gene ends were 0 bases for V and 3 bases for J; bases not matched to a gene: 5.

V and J are TRBV19 and TRBJ1-4, with 7 bases lining up with TRBD1. V lost 1 base, J lost 3 bases, and 2 bases stayed unmatched. The germline V gene has CDR1 LNHDA and CDR2 SQIVND (reference sequence). The CDR3 length is 15 residues. DNA of the CDR3: TGTGCCAGTAGTATAGTCAGGGGGGCTAATGAAAAACTGTTTTTT. Translating gives CASSIVRGANEKLFF. Full variable domain (missing parts from reference TRBV19 and TRBJ1-4): DGGITQSPKYLFRKEGQNVTLSCEQNLNHDAMYWYRQDPGQGLRLIYYSQIVNDFQKGDIAEGYSVSREKKESFPLTVTSAQKNPTAFYLCASSIVRGANEKLFFGSGTQLSVL.

The chain employs TRBV11-1 and TRBJ2-3; D might be TRBD2 (6 bases). Per the germline V gene, CDR1 is SGHAT and CDR2 is FQDESV (reference sequence). The CDR3 contains 14 residues. V dropped 3 bases and J dropped 4 bases, with 11 bases sitting between them. CDR3 nucleotide sequence: TGTGCCAGCAGCTTCCGGCGGGGCCCAGATACGCAGTATTTT. Translation gives CASSFRRGPDTQYF.

The gene calls are TRBV7-2 and TRBJ2-1; 14 bases map to TRBD2. The germline gives CDR1 SGHTA, CDR2 FQGNSA. The CDR3 has 15 residues. Trimming took 2 bases from V and 9 from J; bases not matched to a gene: 3. This chain's CDR3 is CASSLMGLAGVEQFF. CDR3 nucleotides: TGTGCCAGCAGCTTAATGGGACTAGCGGGAGTTGAGCAGTTCTTC. Looking up the rest from reference TRBV7-2 and TRBJ2-1 gives the full variable domain: GAGVSQSPSNKVTEKGKDVELRCDPISGHTALYWYRQSLGQGLEFLIYFQGNSAPDKSGLPSDRFSAERTGGSVSTLTIQRTQQEDSAVYLCASSLMGLAGVEQFFGPGTRLTVL.

The chain carries TRBV4-2 and TRBJ1-3, with D tentatively TRBD1 (6 bases). From germline, CDR1 is LGHNA and CDR2 YNFKEQ. The ends were cut back, 4 bases at V and 1 base at J, with 11 bases in the middle. The CDR3 consists of 15 residues. DNA for the CDR3: TGTGCCAGCAGCCGAAATACAGGGTCTGGAAACACCATATATTTT. Its protein is CASSRNTGSGNTIYF.

The rearrangement uses TRBV18 and TRBJ1-1; no clear D gene. CDR3 length: 14 residues. Per the germline V gene, CDR1 is KGHSH and CDR2 is LQKENI. The V end was cut by 2 bases, the J end by 3 bases, with 10 bases between. In DNA form, the CDR3 reads TGTGCCAGCTCACCAATTGTCGCGTACACTGAAGCTTTCTTT. Its protein is CASSPIVAYTEAFF.

The count of this clone is one. The chain is built from TRBV14 and TRBJ1-2, with 8 bases lining up with TRBD1. The CDR3 contains 16 residues. CDR1 and CDR2 (germline): SGHDN, FVKESK. V dropped 1 base and J dropped 4; count of bases not matched to a gene: 8. The CDR3 DNA reads TGTGCCAGCAGCCAAGCCGGGACAGGAGGCCTCTATGGCTACACCTTC. Translating it yields CASSQAGTGGLYGYTF.

This clone has a handful of counts. This chain uses TRBV2 with TRBJ1-6; maybe TRBD1 (5 bases). This CDR3 is 15 amino acids long. Trimming cost V 6 bases and J 1 base, with 10 bases left between them. The V gene's germline CDR1 is SNHLY and CDR2 FYNNEI. The CDR3 bases are TGTGCCAGCAGAGTGGACAAGTCCTATAATTCACCCCTCCACTTT. Translation: CASRVDKSYNSPLHF.

The chain has TRBV10-3 and TRBJ1-5; possible D gene TRBD1, 5 bases. V dropped 4 bases and J dropped 3 bases, with 10 bases sitting between them. Germline loops: CDR1 ENHRY, CDR2 SYGVKD. The CDR3 has 14 amino acids. The CDR3 DNA sequence: TGTGCCATCAGTGGACAGAACCTCAATCAGCCCCAGCATTTT. Protein sequence: CAISGQNLNQPQHF.

V and J are TRBV19 and TRBJ1-4; D is possibly TRBD1 (5 bases). Germline CDR1 LNHDA, CDR2 SQIVND (reference sequence). The CDR3 extends over 14 amino acids. Trimming took off 0 bases at V and 8 bases at J, with 10 bases between the two ends. DNA of the CDR3: TGTGCCAGTAGTATAGATCTCGGGGGGGAAAAACTGTTTTTT. It codes for CASSIDLGGEKLFF. The whole variable domain, remainder taken from reference TRBV19 and TRBJ1-4, is DGGITQSPKYLFRKEGQNVTLSCEQNLNHDAMYWYRQDPGQGLRLIYYSQIVNDFQKGDIAEGYSVSREKKESFPLTVTSAQKNPTAFYLCASSIDLGGEKLFFGSGTQLSVL.

The chain uses TRBV9 and TRBJ2-3; a weak D match, TRBD2 (5 bases). The CDR3 is made up of 14 amino acids. CDR1 is SGDLS and CDR2 is YYNGEE in the germline V gene. Trimming took off 4 bases at V and 2 bases at J, with 11 bases between the two ends. In DNA, the CDR3 is TGTGCCAGCAGCTTCAGCGGACTCACAGATACGCAGTATTTT. Translating it yields CASSFSGLTDTQYF.

The CDR3 sequence is CASRSGTAYGYTF. CDR3 bases: TGTGCCAGCAGGTCCGGGACAGCTTATGGCTACACCTTC. The rearrangement uses TRBV6-6 and TRBJ1-2; 7 nucleotides align to TRBD1. Germline trimming cut 6 bases from V and 5 bases from J; bases unmatched to any gene: 6. CDR3 length equals 13 residues. Germline CDR1 reads MNHNY; CDR2 reads SVGAGI (reference sequence).

This rearrangement joins TRBV4-2 to TRBJ1-5; 10 bases are a match to TRBD1. V lost 4 bases to trimming and J lost 0 bases; unmatched junction nucleotides: 12. Germline-derived CDR1 and CDR2 are LGHNA and YNFKEQ. CDR3 length: 19 amino acids. The CDR3 DNA reads as TGTGCCAGCAGCCCTGACAGGGGGCTGGGGAGATATAGCAATCAGCCCCAGCATTTT. Its translation: CASSPDRGLGRYSNQPQHF.

This chain uses TRBV5-1 with TRBJ1-1; possible D gene TRBD1, 6 bases. The V and J ends lost 5 bases and 3 bases respectively, with 14 bases between them. From germline, CDR1 is SGHRS and CDR2 YFSETQ. The CDR3 loop spans 14 amino acids. CDR3: CASRNGGADTEAFF. Here the CDR3 DNA reads TGCGCCAGCAGAAACGGGGGGGCCGACACTGAAGCTTTCTTT.

As regards this clone: A read error may explain this, as a much larger clone is one base away. The rearrangement joins TRBV5-8 to TRBJ2-3, with D perhaps TRBD1 (6 bases). Looked up from germline, CDR1 is SGHTS and CDR2 is YDEGEE. Trimming took off 0 bases at V and 2 bases at J, with 7 bases between the two ends. CDR3 length: 14 amino acids. CDR3 region: CASSLGQVTDTQYF. The CDR3 DNA reads as TGTGCCAGCAGCTTGGGACAGGTCACAGATACGCAGTATTTT.

The sample holds one count of this clone. DNA for the CDR3: TGTGCCAGCTCACCACCGGCCCTTTTCGATCAGCCCCAGCATTTT. Its translation: CASSPPALFDQPQHF. The gene calls are TRBV18 and TRBJ1-5, with D uncertain. The CDR3 is 15 amino acids. Trimming pared 0 bases from V and 5 bases from J, leaving 11 bases between. Germline CDR1 KGHSH, CDR2 LQKENI.

The chain employs TRBV9 and TRBJ1-6, with a weak D call TRBD1 (5 bases). This CDR3 spans 16 amino acids. Trimming took 2 bases from V and 7 from J, leaving 16 bases between them. In germline, CDR1 is SGDLS, CDR2 YYNGEE. CDR3: CASSVGGRAINSPLHF. The CDR3 DNA is TGTGCCAGCAGCGTCGGGGGGAGAGCGATAAATTCACCCCTCCACTTT. Drawing the rest from reference TRBV9 and TRBJ1-6, the complete variable domain is DSGVTQTPKHLITATGQRVTLRCSPRSGDLSVYWYQQSLDQGLQFLIQYYNGEERAKGNILERFSAQQFPDLHSELNLSSLELGDSALYFCASSVGGRAINSPLHFGNGTRLTVT.

V and J are TRBV9 and TRBJ2-5; D is possibly TRBD1 (6 bases). The V and J ends lost 3 bases and 2 bases respectively, with 11 bases between them. Germline V gene sequence: CDR1 SGDLS, CDR2 YYNGEE. The CDR3 consists of 14 residues. The CDR3 is CASSGGQRQETQYF. CDR3 in DNA: TGTGCCAGCAGCGGAGGACAGCGACAAGAGACCCAGTACTTC. Full variable domain (remainder filled in from reference TRBV9 and TRBJ2-5): DSGVTQTPKHLITATGQRVTLRCSPRSGDLSVYWYQQSLDQGLQFLIQYYNGEERAKGNILERFSAQQFPDLHSELNLSSLELGDSALYFCASSGGQRQETQYFGPGTRLLVL.

This clone was counted only a few times. This chain connects TRBV19 to TRBJ1-2; perhaps TRBD1 as D (5 bases). Looked up from germline, CDR1 is LNHDA and CDR2 is SQIVND (reference sequence). Deletions cut 7 bases from V and 8 bases from J, with 20 bases between. The CDR3 loop spans 14 amino acids. CDR3 nucleotides: TGTGCCAGTACACCCCCTGGTAGGGAGGGGGGCTACACCTTC. It codes for CASTPPGREGGYTF.

The J gene is TRBJ2-2, the V gene TRBV18, with D perhaps matching TRBD1 (5 bases). The length of the CDR3 is 15 residues. Germline assignment: CDR1 KGHSH and CDR2 LQKENI. V lost 3 bases and J lost 2, with 10 bases in between. The CDR3 loop reads CASSPWQGNTGELFF. For the CDR3, the DNA is TGTGCCAGCTCACCCTGGCAGGGCAACACCGGGGAGCTGTTTTTT.

The chain recombines TRBV19 with TRBJ1-2; 9 positions agree with TRBD1. The CDR3 contains 13 residues. The J segment lost 4 bases and the V segment lost 6 bases, leaving 3 bases of the junction unmatched. Germline CDR1 reads LNHDA; CDR2 reads SQIVND (reference sequence). CDR3 DNA: TGTGCCAGTAGGGGACAGGGCCTCTATGGCTACACCTTC. Translating gives CASRGQGLYGYTF.

This clone was detected a few times. V gene TRBV18 combines with J gene TRBJ2-3, with 8 bases lining up with TRBD1. Germline assignment: CDR1 KGHSH and CDR2 LQKENI. The trim removed 2 bases at V and 6 bases at J, leaving 4 bases unmatched. There are 14 residues in the CDR3. CDR3 sequence reads: CASSPTGGADTQYF. In DNA, the CDR3 is TGTGCCAGCTCACCAACAGGGGGAGCGGATACGCAGTATTTT.

This clone is a singleton in its sample. The chain joins TRBV4-3 to TRBJ1-1; 9 bases fit TRBD1. CDR3 length: 17 residues. Trimming at V came to 2 bases and at J to 1 base, leaving 8 bases not matched to a gene. Germline V gene sequence: CDR1 LGHNA, CDR2 YSLEER. CDR3 sequence reads: CASSQQVTGGRNTEAFF. CDR3 in DNA: TGCGCCAGCAGCCAACAAGTGACAGGGGGGAGGAACACTGAAGCTTTCTTT.

The chain employs TRBV11-3 and TRBJ2-7; TRBD2 aligns across 10 bases. V trimming: 4 bases; J trimming: 6 bases; junction bases outside the gene matches: 3. The CDR3 sequence is 13 residues long. Germline loops: CDR1 SGHNT, CDR2 YENEEA. In DNA, the CDR3 is TGTGCCAGCAGCTCTCTAGCGGGGGTCGAGCAGTACTTC. This translates into CASSSLAGVEQYF.

The chain links TRBV6-2 or TRBV6-3 to TRBJ2-1; 8 nucleotides match TRBD2. The V segment lost 3 bases and the J segment 10 bases; nucleotides outside the gene matches: 8. The germline V gene encodes CDR1 MNHEY and CDR2 SVGEGT. The CDR3 loop spans 14 amino acids. The CDR3 here is CASSYPGGRLEQFF. The CDR3 bases are TGTGCCAGCAGTTATCCAGGCGGGAGGCTCGAGCAGTTCTTC.

This chain connects TRBV5-4 to TRBJ2-5; D may be TRBD2 (6 bases). Trimming shortened V by 4 bases and J by 0 bases, and 13 bases separated the two germline ends. Germline V gives CDR1 SGHNT, CDR2 YYREEE (reference sequence). The CDR3 consists of 15 residues. DNA for the CDR3: TGTGCCAGCAGCGATCGGGACTTAAACCAAGAGACCCAGTACTTC. This encodes CASSDRDLNQETQYF.

The chain links TRBV9 to TRBJ1-3; 7 positions agree with TRBD1. After removal of 3 bases from V and 2 bases from J, the junction contained 14 bases not matched to a gene. Per germline, CDR1 SGDLS and CDR2 YYNGEE. The CDR3 has 18 residues. CDR3 in DNA: TGTGCCAGCAGCGCCCGTAATTCAGGGGGGAAGCCTGGAAACACCATATATTTT. It specifies CASSARNSGGKPGNTIYF.

V is TRBV5-5 and J is TRBJ1-4, with D tentatively TRBD1 (6 bases). CDR3 size: 16 residues. Germline V lookup: CDR1 SGHKS, CDR2 YYEKEE (reference sequence). V lost 4 bases and J lost 4, with 17 bases in between. As DNA, the CDR3 is TGTGCCAGCAGCCTAACAGGGCGTGGGGTTAATGAAAAACTGTTTTTT. Translation gives CASSLTGRGVNEKLFF.

The chain uses TRBV25-1 and TRBJ2-7; the D gene is possibly TRBD1 (5 bases). V was trimmed by 5 bases and J by 4 bases, leaving 9 bases between them. Germline lookup yields CDR1 MGHDK and CDR2 SYGVNS. This CDR3 has 12 amino acids. For the CDR3, the DNA is TGTGCCAGCAGTTCCCAGGGATACGAGCAGTACTTC. As protein: CASSSQGYEQYF.